This T cell receptor beta chain was retrieved from a study of identical twins. This clonotype was seen at least ten times. The target antigen is unknown. Study results and limitations: In cord blood, abundant beta clonotypes had fewer insertions; memory showed no trend. Less excess twin sharing appeared in beta out-of-frame sequences.

Only healthy Caucasians were included as donors. Per the germline V gene, CDR1 is SQVTM and CDR2 is ANQGSEA. CDR3 length equals 15 residues. The J segment lost 3 bases and the V segment lost 6 bases, leaving 11 bases of the junction unmatched. Template switching supplied a universal primer site; unique molecular identifiers were carried on the cDNA. TCRdb used MiXCR to reprocess the 5' RACE reads, holding one entry per CDR3 protein. The top ten clones hold 5% to 5.5% of a sample with over 200,000 distinct CDR3 sequences, around a tenth of them seen once. Sequencing was performed on memory (CD45RO+) T cells sorted from blood. The receptor comes from a woman aged 18 to 35 in good health. The chain joins TRBV29-1 to TRBJ2-3; 8 bases are shared with TRBD2. CDR3 sequence: CSVAGGGRDTDTQYF. The CDR3 nucleotides read TGCAGCGTCGCCGGGGGGGGCAGGGATACAGATACGCAGTATTTT.